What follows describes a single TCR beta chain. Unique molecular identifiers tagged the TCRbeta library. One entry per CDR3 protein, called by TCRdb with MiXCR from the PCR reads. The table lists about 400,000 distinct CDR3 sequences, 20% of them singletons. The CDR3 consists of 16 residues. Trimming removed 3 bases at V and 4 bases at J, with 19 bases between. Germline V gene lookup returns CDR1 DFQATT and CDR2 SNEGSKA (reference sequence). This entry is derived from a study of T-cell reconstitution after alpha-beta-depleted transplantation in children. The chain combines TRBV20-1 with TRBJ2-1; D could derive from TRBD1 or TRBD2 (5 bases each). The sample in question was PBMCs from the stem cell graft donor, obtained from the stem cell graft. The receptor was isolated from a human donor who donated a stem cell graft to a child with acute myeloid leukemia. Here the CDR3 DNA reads TGCAGTGCTAGTGCCCCTTGGGGCGGGTATTACAATGAGCAGTTCTTC. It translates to CSASAPWGGYYNEQFF.